This T cell receptor beta chain was obtained from a study of OX40 agonist ivuxolimab in advanced cancers. TCRdb's copy holds only in-frame clones and misses some; the assay was immunoSEQ multiplex PCR. The profile shows around 11,000 clones, roughly 80% of them singletons. The table lists this clone with a count of one. There are 15 residues in the CDR3. Germline lookup yields CDR1 MNHEY and CDR2 SMNVEV (reference sequence). V lost 7 bases and J lost 2; bases outside the gene matches: 4. This TCR came from an adult with an advanced solid tumor such as melanoma, head and neck, liver or kidney cancer. The starting material was CD4+ or CD8+ T cells sorted from blood, obtained in a trial of the OX40 agonist ivuxolimab. The J gene is TRBJ2-6, the V gene TRBV27; the match to TRBD1 covers 8 bases. CDR3 in amino acids: CASTGGWAGANVLTF. The DNA for the CDR3 is TGTGCCAGCACAGGGGGCTGGGCTGGGGCCAACGTCCTGACTTTC.